This TCR beta chain was found in a study of blood T cells in healthy people across ages. In this sample, this clonotype turned up a few times. Its antigen remains unidentified. Trimming cost V 0 bases and J 5 bases, with 13 bases left between them. In germline, CDR1 is DFQATT, CDR2 SNEGSKA (reference sequence). The CDR3 loop spans 14 amino acids. General study points: In long-lived donors, naive CD4+ cell counts and diversity exceeded those of aged donors. TCR beta diversity per million T cells fell roughly linearly with age.

Using a J-beta primer mix together with a sample-barcoded 5' primer, a second PCR was run for roughly 7 to 11 cycles. A template-switch adaptor that had 12 random nucleotides put a tag on each cDNA molecule. One entry per CDR3 protein, called by TCRdb with MiXCR from the 5' RACE reads. This table holds hundreds of thousands of distinct CDR3 sequences, 25% to 35% found once. The same data also contributed to another study, on T cells of mothers and their children.

This receptor was obtained from a boy under 10 years old in good health. Source material: blood. This chain joins TRBV20-1 and TRBJ2-5; tentatively, D is TRBD1 or TRBD2 (5 bases each). CDR3 loop: CSAREGVKGETQYF. CDR3 bases: TGCAGTGCTAGAGAGGGGGTTAAGGGGGAGACCCAGTACTTC.